These 24 T cell receptor beta chains share one sample of origin, sequenced in a study of human T cells and chemical hapten exposure. Time point denoted: patch test 1, 2 weeks after DPC sensitization. Treatment given: therapeutic diphenylcyclopropenone sensitization with weekly scalp DPC. TCRdb passed the RACE reads through MiXCR, listing each CDR3 protein once. The data contain around 120,000 distinct CDR3 sequences, around 13% of them singletons. Specimen: whole blood, collected in connection with sensitization to the hapten diphenylcyclopropenone (DPC). The receptors originated from a man in his late teens or twenties with alopecia areata. Some clones in this sample may be carry-over from other donors' samples.

This clonotype was counted a few times. The V gene is TRBV28, the J gene TRBJ2-7, with D possibly matching TRBD2 (5 bases). The germline V gene has CDR1 MDHEN and CDR2 SYDVKM. The CDR3 covers 14 residues. V was shortened by 5 bases and J by 2 bases, with 13 bases between the two germline ends. CDR3 nucleotides: TGTGCCAGCAGTCTAGCTACGGGGACCTACGAGCAGTACTTC. Residues: CASSLATGTYEQYF.

This chain links TRBV28 with TRBJ2-1; D tentatively fits TRBD1 or TRBD2 (5 bases each). Germline CDR1 MDHEN, CDR2 SYDVKM. V was pared by 6 bases and J by 12 bases, with 9 bases between. CDR3 length equals 10 residues. The CDR3, as DNA: TGTGCCAGCAGAGGGGCGGGGCAGTTCTTC. As protein: CASRGAGQFF.

This clonotype was detected only a few times. V gene TRBV7-2 combines with J gene TRBJ2-2; a possible D gene is TRBD1 (6 bases). This CDR3 is built from 16 residues. Trimming took 4 bases from V and 6 from J, leaving 18 bases between them. Germline-derived CDR1 and CDR2 are SGHTA and FQGNSA. CDR3 bases: TGTGCCAGCAGCTCCTCCCCGGGACACCCGGCCGGGGAGCTGTTTTTT. Amino acid sequence: CASSSSPGHPAGELFF. The full variable domain, its missing parts supplied by reference TRBV7-2 and TRBJ2-2, is GAGVSQSPSNKVTEKGKDVELRCDPISGHTALYWYRQSLGQGLEFLIYFQGNSAPDKSGLPSDRFSAERTGGSVSTLTIQRTQQEDSAVYLCASSSSPGHPAGELFFGEGSRLTVL.

The sample holds many counts of this clonotype. V gene TRBV6-2 or TRBV6-3 combines with J gene TRBJ2-5; the match to TRBD2 covers 7 bases. Germline CDR1 MNHEY, CDR2 SVGEGT. The V gene end was trimmed by 7 bases and the J gene end by 7 bases; junction bases not matched to a gene: 9. The CDR3 sequence is 13 residues long. The CDR3, as DNA: TGTGCCAGCAAGTCGGGGGGTTCGGGGACCCAGTACTTC. This sequence encodes CASKSGGSGTQYF.

There are a few counts of this clonotype. The CDR3 sequence: CASSKAWPKNTEAFF. CDR3 nucleotides: TGTGCCAGCAGCAAAGCATGGCCCAAGAACACTGAAGCTTTCTTT. The chain combines TRBV21-1 with TRBJ1-1. TRBV21-1 is annotated as a pseudogene. CDR3 length equals 15 residues.

This clonotype came up a few times. The gene calls are TRBV28 and TRBJ2-1; no firm D call. The germline V gene has CDR1 MDHEN and CDR2 SYDVKM. Deletions cut 5 bases from V and 9 bases from J, with 20 bases between. The length of the CDR3 is 15 residues. CDR3 amino acids: CASSPAPIGHSEQFF. CDR3 nucleotide sequence: TGTGCCAGCAGTCCCGCTCCCATTGGGCACAGTGAGCAGTTCTTC.

The sample holds a few counts of this clonotype. The V and J genes are TRBV7-9 and TRBJ2-5, with TRBD1 as a possible D gene (6 bases). Germline V gene data show CDR1 as SEHNR and CDR2 as FQNEAQ (reference sequence). This CDR3 region has 12 residues. The V gene lost 5 bases and the J gene lost 10 bases, with 14 bases spanning the gap. CDR3 sequence: CASSRTGTHQYF. CDR3 in DNA: TGTGCCAGCAGCCGAACAGGGACCCACCAGTACTTC.

This clonotype showed up just a few times. This chain uses TRBV10-3 with TRBJ2-3, with TRBD2 matching 11 bases. The ends lost 6 bases at V and 2 bases at J; junction bases unmatched: 7. In germline, CDR1 is ENHRY, CDR2 SYGVKD. CDR3 length: 16 residues. CDR3 nucleotides: TGTGCCATCAGATCGACTAGCGGGGAAAACACAGATACGCAGTATTTT. The encoded protein is CAIRSTSGENTDTQYF.

This clonotype was detected only once. V is TRBV11-1 and J is TRBJ2-3; D unresolved. The CDR3 is 14 residues long. The germline gives CDR1 SGHAT, CDR2 FQDESV (reference sequence). V shed 5 bases and J shed 0 bases, with 9 bases lying between them. The CDR3 DNA is TGTGCCAGCAGCCCAATAACTAGCACAGATACGCAGTATTTT. This encodes CASSPITSTDTQYF.

As to this clonotype: Germline and junction disagree at one end, which may indicate a read error. The chain combines TRBV2 with TRBJ2-1; no definite D call. The CDR3 spans 18 residues. Germline V lookup: CDR1 SNHLY, CDR2 FYNNEI. The DNA of the CDR3 is TGTGTCAGCAGTGATCCCCCGGAACGTAGCCGCGCTGAGGATGGGCAGTTCTTC. Translation: CVSSDPPERSRAEDGQFF.

A few counts support this clonotype. This chain links TRBV12-3 or TRBV12-4 with TRBJ1-1, with a weak D call TRBD1 (5 bases). V dropped 9 bases and J dropped 5 bases, with 16 bases sitting between them. This CDR3 comprises 13 residues. The CDR3 loop is CASYDGARTEAFF. CDR3 nucleotide sequence: TGTGCCAGTTATGACGGGGCGAGAACTGAAGCTTTCTTT.

A few counts support this clonotype. The chain employs TRBV7-2 and TRBJ2-3; no clear D. The CDR3 runs 12 residues. Trimming took off 5 bases at V and 6 bases at J, with 9 bases between the two ends. Per the germline V gene, CDR1 is SGHTA and CDR2 is FQGNSA. The CDR3 bases are TGTGCCAGCAGCCCGTATTCGGATACGCAGTATTTT. Its protein is CASSPYSDTQYF.

The J gene is TRBJ1-2, the V gene TRBV6-5; D is unresolved. V gave up 7 bases and J gave up 5 bases, with 11 bases separating them. CDR1 is MNHEY, CDR2 SVGAGI, per germline. The CDR3 length is 12 residues. Here the CDR3 reads CASTNGVYGYTF. DNA of the CDR3: TGTGCCAGCACTAACGGGGTGTATGGCTACACCTTC.

V usage is TRBV10-1 and J usage is TRBJ2-5, with 8 bases lining up with TRBD1. Germline V gives CDR1 WNHNN, CDR2 SYGVQD (reference sequence). The CDR3 is 15 residues long. After removal of 0 bases from V and 5 bases from J, the junction contained 5 bases not matched to a gene. The CDR3 DNA is TGCGCCAGCAGTGAGTCGACAGGGGCATCGGAGACCCAGTACTTC. Translated, it gives CASSESTGASETQYF.

Written as DNA, the CDR3 is TGCGCCAGCAGCCTTGGGACTGTAAATTCACCCCTCCACTTT. Amino acid sequence: CASSLGTVNSPLHF. The chain has TRBV4-3 and TRBJ1-6; maybe TRBD1 (5 bases). This CDR3 comprises 14 residues. CDR1 LGHNA and CDR2 YSLEER come from the germline V gene. Trimming took 4 bases from V and 7 from J, leaving 11 bases between them.

This clonotype turned up a few times. The rearrangement uses TRBV24-1 and TRBJ2-7; TRBD1 or TRBD2 may be the D gene (5 bases each). This CDR3 is 16 amino acids long. With 4 bases removed from V and 3 bases from J, the gap between germline ends came to 18 bases. Germline CDR1 reads KGHDR; CDR2 reads SFDVKD. The CDR3, as DNA: TGTGCCACCAGTGAACCGGGACGGCAACCAATCTACGAGCAGTACTTC. It yields the protein CATSEPGRQPIYEQYF.

This rearrangement joins TRBV5-1 to TRBJ1-1; no definite D call. In germline, CDR1 is SGHRS, CDR2 YFSETQ. The CDR3 consists of 13 residues. Deletions cut 0 bases from V and 2 bases from J, with 5 bases between. The CDR3 protein is CASSLASNTEAFF. CDR3 coding DNA: TGCGCCAGCAGCTTGGCCTCTAACACTGAAGCTTTCTTT. Full variable domain (outside the CDR3, taken from reference TRBV5-1 and TRBJ1-1): KAGVTQTPRYLIKTRGQQVTLSCSPISGHRSVSWYQQTPGQGLQFLFEYFSETQRNKGNFPGRFSGRQFSNSRSEMNVSTLELGDSALYLCASSLASNTEAFFGQGTRLTVV.

Ten or more counts support this clonotype. The chain joins TRBV7-6 to TRBJ1-2, with D unresolved. With 1 base removed from V and 8 bases from J, the gap between germline ends came to 8 bases. This CDR3 has 12 amino acids. The germline gives CDR1 SGHVS, CDR2 FNYEAQ. CDR3: CASSLGVCGYTF. The CDR3 coding sequence is TGTGCCAGCAGCTTAGGGGTCTGCGGCTACACCTTC.

Only a few counts were recorded for this clonotype. This chain connects TRBV4-1 to TRBJ1-2; no clear D gene. CDR3 size: 14 residues. CDR1 and CDR2 (germline): MGHRA, YSYEKL. V was cut by 2 bases and J by 4 bases, with 11 bases left in between. CDR3 protein: CASSQSVGLYGYTF. CDR3 nucleotides: TGCGCCAGCAGCCAAAGTGTGGGTCTCTATGGCTACACCTTC.

The V call is TRBV27, the J call TRBJ2-2; 11 bases are shared with TRBD2. The CDR3 has 15 amino acids. Germline V gene data show CDR1 as MNHEY and CDR2 as SMNVEV (reference sequence). The junction had 7 bases not matched to a gene; V was cut back by 6 bases and J by 7 bases. This CDR3 is CASSKTSGANGELFF. The CDR3 DNA is TGTGCCAGCAGCAAGACTAGCGGGGCGAACGGGGAGCTGTTTTTT.

This chain links TRBV20-1 with TRBJ2-1, with D perhaps TRBD1 (6 bases). CDR1 and CDR2 (germline): DFQATT, SNEGSKA (reference sequence). The CDR3 has 15 residues. Trimming shortened V by 1 base and J by 4 bases, and 14 bases separated the two germline ends. In DNA, the CDR3 is TGCAGTGCTAGAGGCTCAGGGGTCAGGTACAATGAGCAGTTCTTC. As protein: CSARGSGVRYNEQFF.

The chain employs TRBV7-9 and TRBJ1-1; TRBD1 matches 8 bases. The V segment lost 3 bases and the J segment 3 bases; nucleotides outside the gene matches: 15. The CDR3 is 18 residues long. Germline values: CDR1 SEHNR, CDR2 FQNEAQ (reference sequence). In DNA form, the CDR3 reads TGTGCCAGCAGCTTGCCCCGGGGGACAGGTACAAAGGACACTGAAGCTTTCTTT. It codes for CASSLPRGTGTKDTEAFF.

Only a few counts were recorded for this clonotype. The V gene is TRBV5-1, the J gene TRBJ2-3; D remains ambiguous. The CDR3 sequence is 14 residues long. Germline V gives CDR1 SGHRS, CDR2 YFSETQ. V shed 5 bases and J shed 2 bases, with 12 bases lying between them. DNA for the CDR3: TGCGCCAGCAGTAGCCTAGATTTCACAGATACGCAGTATTTT. Protein: CASSSLDFTDTQYF.

This clonotype appeared a few times. This chain connects TRBV4-2 to TRBJ1-1; D gene unclear. Germline V lookup: CDR1 LGHNA, CDR2 YNFKEQ. V lost 0 bases and J 0 bases, leaving 5 bases between the germline ends. This CDR3 is built from 14 residues. The CDR3 here is CASSQDPVNTEAFF. For the CDR3, the DNA is TGTGCCAGCAGCCAAGATCCCGTGAACACTGAAGCTTTCTTT.